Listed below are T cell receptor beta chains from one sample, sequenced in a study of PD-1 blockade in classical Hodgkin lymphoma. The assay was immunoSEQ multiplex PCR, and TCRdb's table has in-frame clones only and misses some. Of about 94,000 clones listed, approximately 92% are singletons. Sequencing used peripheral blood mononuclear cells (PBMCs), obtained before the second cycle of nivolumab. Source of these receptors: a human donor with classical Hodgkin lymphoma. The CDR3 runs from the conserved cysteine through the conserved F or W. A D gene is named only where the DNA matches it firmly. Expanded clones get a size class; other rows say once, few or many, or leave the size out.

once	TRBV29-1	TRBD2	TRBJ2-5	TGCAGCGTTGCTACTAGCGGGATGTGGGAGACCCAGTACTTC	CSVATSGMWETQYF
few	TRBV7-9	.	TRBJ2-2	TGTGCCAGCAGCTTAAATGTGGGACCGAACACCGGGGAGCTGTTTTTT	CASSLNVGPNTGELFF
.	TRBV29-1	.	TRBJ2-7	TGCAGCGTTAAGGACAGAGCCTACGAGCAGTACTTC	CSVKDRAYEQYF
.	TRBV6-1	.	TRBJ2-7	TGTGCCAGCAGTGACGCTAGCAGGAGCTCCTACGAGCAGTACTTC	CASSDASRSSYEQYF
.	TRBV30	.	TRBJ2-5	TGTGCCTGGAGTGCTAGCCAAGAGACCCAGTACTTC	CAWSASQETQYF
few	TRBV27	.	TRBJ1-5	TGTGCCAGCAGTTTAGAATGGGGCCAGGGGCAAGGGCAGCCCCAGCATTTT	CASSLEWGQGQGQPQHF
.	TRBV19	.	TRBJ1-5	TGTGCCAGTAGATCCGGGGGGTGGAATCAGCCCCAGCATTTT	CASRSGGWNQPQHF
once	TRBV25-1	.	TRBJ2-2	TGTGCCAGTCGCCGCCCGGGGGCAGCGAACACCGGGGAGCTGTTTTTT	CASRRPGAANTGELFF
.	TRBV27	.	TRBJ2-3	TGTGCCAGCAGTTTATCGTGGCTCGCCGGTATAGATACGCAGTATTTT	CASSLSWLAGIDTQYF
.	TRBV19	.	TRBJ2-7	TGTGCCAGTAGTAACAGGGCCGAGCAGTACTTC	CASSNRAEQYF
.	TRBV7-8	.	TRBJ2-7	TGTGCCAGCAGCTTAGGGGGTGGACTTACCTACGAGCAGTACTTC	CASSLGGGLTYEQYF
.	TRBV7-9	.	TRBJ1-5	TGTGCCAGCAGCTTAGCGGGACAGCCCCAGCATTTT	CASSLAGQPQHF
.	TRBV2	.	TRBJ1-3	TGTGCCAGCAGTACCATTCTCGACAGCTACTCTGGAAACACCATATATTTT	CASSTILDSYSGNTIYF
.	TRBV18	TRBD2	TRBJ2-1	TGTGCCAGCGGAACTAGCGGGGGCTACAATGAGCAGTTCTTC	CASGTSGGYNEQFF
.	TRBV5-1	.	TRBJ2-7	TGCGCCAGCAGCCCAGGGCAACCGATGGTCTATGAGCAGTACTTC	CASSPGQPMVYEQYF
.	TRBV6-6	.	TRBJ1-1	TGTGCCAGCAGTTCCAATCTTGGTGGAGGGAACACTGAAGCTTTCTTT	CASSSNLGGGNTEAFF
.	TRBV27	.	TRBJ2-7	TGTGCCAGCAGTTTCATCGGCCACGAGCAGTACTTC	CASSFIGHEQYF
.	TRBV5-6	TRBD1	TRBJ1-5	TGTGCCAGCAGCTTAGGACGTCAGGGGGCCAATCAGCCCCAGCATTTT	CASSLGRQGANQPQHF
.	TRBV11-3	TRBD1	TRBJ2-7	TGTGCCAGCAGCCAAGGACAGGGGGCCTACGAGCAGTACTTC	CASSQGQGAYEQYF
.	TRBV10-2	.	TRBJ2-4	TGCGCCAGCAGTGAGAGGGTCGGACCCTCGGGAAACATTCAGTACTTC	CASSERVGPSGNIQYF
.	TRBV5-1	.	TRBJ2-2	TGCGCCAGCAGACGGGAGCCCAACACCGGGGAGCTGTTTTTT	CASRREPNTGELFF
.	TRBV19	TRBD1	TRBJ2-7	TGTGCCAGTAGTATCGGGACAGGGGAGGACGAGCAGTACTTC	CASSIGTGEDEQYF
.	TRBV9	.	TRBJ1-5	TGTGCCAGCAGCGCTGGGGGTAGCAATCAGCCCCAGCATTTT	CASSAGGSNQPQHF
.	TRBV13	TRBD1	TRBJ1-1	TGTGCCAGCAGCGAGGCCGGGACAGACGTAGAAGCTTTCTTT	CASSEAGTDVEAFF
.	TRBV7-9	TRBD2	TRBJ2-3	TGTGCCAGCAGCTTAGACAGACTAGCGGGGGCGTGGGATACGCAGTATTTT	CASSLDRLAGAWDTQYF
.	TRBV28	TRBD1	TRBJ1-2	TGTGCCAGCAAAGGGGGCAAAGGGGTCGTAGGGTTGCCCAACTATGGCTACACCTTC	CASKGGKGVVGLPNYGYTF
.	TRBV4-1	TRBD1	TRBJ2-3	TGCGCCTTCAGTCGGGACAGATACACAGATACGCAGTATTTT	CAFSRDRYTDTQYF
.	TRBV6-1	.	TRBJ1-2	TGTGCCAGCACCCTAATGGGGGATGGCTACACCTTC	CASTLMGDGYTF
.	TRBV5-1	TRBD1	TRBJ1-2	TGCGCCAGCAGCTCGGACAGGGGATCGGGCTACACCTTC	CASSSDRGSGYTF
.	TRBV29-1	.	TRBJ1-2	TGCAGCGTTGACGAGAAAGGCTATGGCTACACCTTC	CSVDEKGYGYTF
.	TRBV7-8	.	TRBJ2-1	TGTGCCAGCAGCCCCGCAGCTTACAATGAGCAGTTCTTC	CASSPAAYNEQFF
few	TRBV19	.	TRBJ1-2	TGTGCCAGTGCCCGGGAGTCTGAGAAGGGCTACACCTTC	CASARESEKGYTF
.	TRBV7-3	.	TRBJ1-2	TGTGCCAGCAGCCCTGGAGGGGGGGTTTACACCTTC	CASSPGGGVYTF
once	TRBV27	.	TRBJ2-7	TGTGCCAGCATGGTGGACGGAGATACCTACGAGCAGTACTTC	CASMVDGDTYEQYF
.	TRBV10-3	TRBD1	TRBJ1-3	TGTGCCATCAGTGAGTCGACAGGGCCTGGAAACACCATATATTTT	CAISESTGPGNTIYF
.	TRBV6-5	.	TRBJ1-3	TGTGCCAGCAGTGTAGGGGGGGGAACTGGAAACACCATATATTTT	CASSVGGGTGNTIYF
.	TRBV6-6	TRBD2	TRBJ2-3	TGTGCCAGCAGTCCGGGACTAGCGGGAGTGGGAGATACGCAGTATTTT	CASSPGLAGVGDTQYF
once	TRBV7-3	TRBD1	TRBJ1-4	TGTGCCAGCAGCGCTACAGGGGGACCTAATGAAAAACTGTTTTTT	CASSATGGPNEKLFF
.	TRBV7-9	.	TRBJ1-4	TGTGCCAGCAGCCCTCGGTCGGGGAGTAATGAAAAACTGTTTTTT	CASSPRSGSNEKLFF
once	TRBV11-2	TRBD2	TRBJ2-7	TGTGCCAGCAGCTCCGTAGCGGGAGCCGAGCAGTACTTC	CASSSVAGAEQYF
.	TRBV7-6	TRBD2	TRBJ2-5	TGTGCCAGCAGGCAGTTCGGACTAGCGGGGGGAGAGACCCAGTACTTC	CASRQFGLAGGETQYF
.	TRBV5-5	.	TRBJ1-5	TGTGCCAGCAGCTTACATAGCAGTCAGCCCCAGCATTTT	CASSLHSSQPQHF
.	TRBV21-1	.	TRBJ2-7	TGTGCCAGCAGCAAAGTGGCCCGTGAAAAAAGCTCCTACGAGCAGTACTTC	CASSKVAREKSSYEQYF
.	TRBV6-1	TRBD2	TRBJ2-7	TGTGCCAGCAGTGGGGTGACTAGCCCGGCCTACGAGCAGTACTTC	CASSGVTSPAYEQYF
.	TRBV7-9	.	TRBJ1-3	TGTGCCAGCAGCTTACTCCGCCAGAGCTCTGGAAACACCATATATTTT	CASSLLRQSSGNTIYF
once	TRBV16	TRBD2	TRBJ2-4	TGTGCCAGCAGCCAATATCCGGGAATGACTAGCGGGGTCAAAAACATTCAGTACTTC	CASSQYPGMTSGVKNIQYF